This note documents a single TCR beta chain sequence. Sequencing used immunoSEQ multiplex PCR; TCRdb keeps in-frame clones, though not all of them. The sample carries a few hundred thousand clones, around 83% recorded once. This sample was taken from a study of blood T cell repertoires in COVID-19. CDR3 length: 12 amino acids. Germline V gene lookup returns CDR1 GTSNPN and CDR2 SVGIG (reference sequence). The germline V and J ends were trimmed by 1 base and 2 bases, with 6 bases remaining between them. The V call is TRBV30, the J call TRBJ2-7; no clear D gene. This TCR was sampled from a woman in her fifties or sixties who had recovered from COVID-19. The sample was PBMCs or T cells enriched from blood (not recorded which). Written as DNA, the CDR3 is TGTGCCTGGAGTGAATACACCTACGAGCAGTACTTC. The encoded protein is CAWSEYTYEQYF.